This entry is about one T cell receptor beta chain. Its antigen remains unknown. The investigators reverse transcribed all of the isolated RNA, so they sequenced expressed TCRB transcripts. The data were produced by immunoSEQ multiplex PCR, yet TCRdb's version contains in-frame clones alone and is incomplete. The sample records 500,000 to 650,000 clones, roughly 12% being singletons. This record belongs to a study of beta chain features in type 1 diabetes. The germline gives CDR1 ENHRY, CDR2 SYGVKD. V was pared by 4 bases and J by 0 bases, with 13 bases between. The CDR3 totals 15 residues. General study points: Type 1 diabetes patients showed a moderate but significant shortening of TCRB CDR3s in all four CD4+ subsets. The question of HLA type influencing TCRB rearrangement was one that remained unresolved here.

The clonotype was recovered from a man aged 25-45 years with type 1 diabetes. V usage is TRBV10-3 and J usage is TRBJ2-7; D could derive from TRBD1 or TRBD2 (5 bases each). Sequenced input: naive CD4+ T cells from blood. Here the CDR3 reads CAISGGTDPSYEQYF. The CDR3 coding sequence is TGTGCCATCAGTGGGGGGACGGATCCCTCCTACGAGCAGTACTTC.